The sequence of this T cell receptor (beta chain) was determined in a study of T cell clones after liver transplantation. Looking at the study overall: At least one year of complete immunosuppression withdrawal without enzymes over twice normal defined tolerance.

V was cut by 3 bases and J by 5 bases, with 22 bases left in between. Germline loops: CDR1 MNHEY, CDR2 SMNVEV (reference sequence). The CDR3 spans 18 residues. Using immunoSEQ multiplex PCR, the repertoire was profiled, and TCRdb retains in-frame clones only, with some absent. The sample lists under 85,000 clones; about four fifths were seen once. Sequenced material: CD4+ T cells from blood, taken 12 months after liver transplant. This clonotype was sampled from a human patient who received a liver transplant. Some T cells may arise from the graft donor. The chain uses TRBV27 and TRBJ1-4; maybe TRBD1 (6 bases). The CDR3 bases are TGTGCCAGCAGTTTCCGGATTATTTCAACAGGGCGCAATGAAAAACTGTTTTTT. Its translation: CASSFRIISTGRNEKLFF. Variable domain in full (rest from reference TRBV27 and TRBJ1-4): EAQVTQNPRYLITVTGKKLTVTCSQNMNHEYMSWYRQDPGLGLRQIYYSMNVEVTDKGDVPEGYKVSRKEKRNFPLILESPSPNQTSLYFCASSFRIISTGRNEKLFFGSGTQLSVL.